This T cell receptor (beta chain) was captured by sequencing in a study of T cell responses to AZD1222 COVID-19 vaccine. Germline V gene sequence: CDR1 MNHEY, CDR2 SVGAGI. V was clipped by 6 bases and J by 8 bases, with 17 bases between them. The CDR3 extends over 14 amino acids. Measured with immunoSEQ multiplex PCR; TCRdb has only the in-frame clones, and not every one. Of tens of thousands of clones in the sample, approximately 86% were seen once. Comments on this clone: No antigen is known for it.

Overall study findings and caveats: Mostly white British, mostly female donors; authors suggested clonal diversity may be underestimated. Once two AZD1222 doses were given, Spike-specific TCR breadth and depth went up. Baseline seropositivity occurred in only a handful of AZD1222 recipients. Dominant CD4 TCR responses targeted spike regions 160-218 and 743-854.

V is TRBV6-5 and J is TRBJ1-5; possible D gene TRBD1, 6 bases. Source: peripheral blood, taken on day 0 of AZD1222 vaccination. This TCR was sampled from an adult in good health. Here the CDR3 DNA reads TGTGCCAGCAGCCAGACAGGCACGGGGAAGCCCCAGCATTTT. It is translated as CASSQTGTGKPQHF.